The rows below give T cell receptor beta chains drawn from one sample of a study of spatial heterogeneity in lung cancer. TCRdb called the 5' RACE reads again in MiXCR, with one record for every CDR3 protein. Altogether tens of thousands of distinct CDR3 sequences are present, 12% being singletons, with the ten largest covering more than 40%. Specimen: PBMCs, collected at surgery. The source is a male donor with early-stage non-small cell lung cancer. Both conserved end residues are part of each CDR3. The D gene is left open where the match is weak. Size is omitted from some rows. Given values are once, few, many or a class for expanded clones.

J: TRBJ1-2; D: TRBD1; V: TRBV4-2; size: .; CDR3: CASSQVTGGGYGYTF; DNA: TGTGCCAGCAGCCAAGTAACAGGGGGCGGCTATGGCTACACCTTC
J: TRBJ2-5; D: TRBD1; V: TRBV6-5; size: many; CDR3: CASSYDGTAQTQYF; DNA: TGTGCCAGCAGTTACGACGGGACAGCTCAGACCCAGTACTTC
J: TRBJ1-1; D: .; V: TRBV12-3/TRBV12-4; size: few; CDR3: CASSSSYDVGTNTEAFF; DNA: TGTGCCAGCAGTTCAAGCTACGACGTGGGCACGAACACTGAAGCTTTCTTT
J: TRBJ1-6; D: TRBD1; V: TRBV12-3/TRBV12-4; size: few; CDR3: CASSRQGNNSPLHF; DNA: TGTGCCAGCAGTCGACAGGGGAATAATTCACCCCTCCACTTT
J: TRBJ2-3; D: TRBD2; V: TRBV29-1; size: .; CDR3: CSVYREATDTQYF; DNA: TGCAGCGTTTATCGGGAGGCTACAGATACGCAGTATTTT
J: TRBJ2-5; D: .; V: TRBV7-2; size: many; CDR3: CASSLQGTRETQYF; DNA: TGTGCCAGCAGCCTACAGGGAACGCGAGAGACCCAGTACTTC
J: TRBJ2-7; D: .; V: TRBV20-1; size: .; CDR3: CSARFPQLPYEQYF; DNA: TGCAGTGCTAGATTCCCACAGCTCCCCTACGAGCAGTACTTC
J: TRBJ2-7; D: TRBD2; V: TRBV5-5; size: few; CDR3: CASTLETSGGNEQYF; DNA: TGTGCCAGCACCCTCGAGACTAGCGGGGGAAACGAGCAGTACTTC
J: TRBJ2-3; D: TRBD2; V: TRBV29-1; size: .; CDR3: CSAGTSGRAERAQYF; DNA: TGCAGCGCCGGGACTAGCGGGAGGGCCGAGCGTGCGCAGTATTTT
J: TRBJ2-7; D: .; V: TRBV30; size: .; CDR3: CAWSQDSNQYF; DNA: TGTGCCTGGAGTCAGGACTCTAATCAGTACTTC
J: TRBJ2-7; D: TRBD1; V: TRBV6-1; size: few; CDR3: CASPEDRAPYEQYF; DNA: TGTGCCAGCCCGGAGGACAGGGCCCCCTACGAGCAGTACTTC
J: TRBJ2-7; D: TRBD2; V: TRBV4-1; size: .; CDR3: CASSQLAGGPYEQYF; DNA: TGCGCCAGCAGCCAGCTAGCGGGAGGGCCGTACGAGCAGTACTTC
J: TRBJ2-2; D: TRBD1; V: TRBV12-3/TRBV12-4; size: many; CDR3: CASSFRGLSTGELFF; DNA: TGTGCCAGCAGTTTTAGGGGGCTTAGCACCGGGGAGCTGTTTTTT
J: TRBJ2-3; D: .; V: TRBV7-2; size: many; CDR3: CASSSRDTHTDTQYF; DNA: TGTGCCAGCAGCTCACGGGACACCCACACAGATACGCAGTATTTT
J: TRBJ2-7; D: TRBD1; V: TRBV28; size: many; CDR3: CASSPRTGYAYEQYF; DNA: TGTGCCAGCAGCCCGAGGACAGGGTACGCCTACGAGCAGTACTTC
J: TRBJ2-2; D: .; V: TRBV29-1; size: many; CDR3: CSVDLKGDTGELFF; DNA: TGCAGCGTTGACCTAAAGGGGGACACCGGGGAGCTGTTTTTT
J: TRBJ2-2; D: TRBD2; V: TRBV12-3/TRBV12-4; size: few; CDR3: CASSLAGGPRELFF; DNA: TGTGCCAGCAGCCTAGCGGGGGGGCCCCGGGAGCTGTTTTTT
J: TRBJ2-7; D: .; V: TRBV25-1; size: many; CDR3: CASSEAGSTYEQYF; DNA: TGTGCCAGCAGTGAGGCGGGTTCGACCTACGAGCAGTACTTC
J: TRBJ2-3; D: TRBD1; V: TRBV18; size: few; CDR3: CASSPRTGEDTQYF; DNA: TGTGCCAGCTCACCAAGGACAGGGGAAGATACGCAGTATTTT
J: TRBJ2-7; D: .; V: TRBV28; size: .; CDR3: CASTPASYEQYF; DNA: TGTGCCAGCACTCCGGCGAGCTACGAGCAGTACTTC
J: TRBJ2-1; D: TRBD2; V: TRBV20-1; size: many; CDR3: CSATGTSDQNEQFF; DNA: TGCAGTGCAACCGGGACTAGCGACCAAAATGAGCAGTTCTTC
J: TRBJ2-6; D: .; V: TRBV5-1; size: few; CDR3: CASSPPREGNSGANVLTF; DNA: TGCGCCAGCAGCCCGCCCCGTGAGGGAAACTCTGGGGCCAACGTCCTGACTTTC
J: TRBJ2-7; D: .; V: TRBV7-3; size: .; CDR3: CASSFHPGADEQYF; DNA: TGTGCCAGCAGCTTCCATCCTGGGGCGGACGAGCAGTACTTC
J: TRBJ1-2; D: .; V: TRBV6-1; size: .; CDR3: CASAISEAFYGYTF; DNA: TGTGCCAGCGCCATATCGGAGGCATTCTATGGCTACACCTTC
J: TRBJ2-1; D: TRBD2; V: TRBV7-2; size: once; CDR3: CASSQTASGVSYNEQFF; DNA: TGTGCCAGCAGCCAGACGGCTAGCGGGGTTTCCTACAATGAGCAGTTCTTC
J: TRBJ2-5; D: TRBD1; V: TRBV28; size: few; CDR3: CAINSGTGGVETQYF; DNA: TGTGCTATTAACTCCGGGACAGGGGGCGTAGAGACCCAGTACTTC
J: TRBJ2-1; D: .; V: TRBV14; size: many; CDR3: CASSQSSRYNEQFF; DNA: TGTGCCAGCAGCCAATCCTCTAGGTACAATGAGCAGTTCTTC
J: TRBJ2-7; D: TRBD1; V: TRBV12-3/TRBV12-4; size: many; CDR3: CASRDRGHEQYF; DNA: TGTGCCAGCAGGGACAGGGGGCACGAGCAGTACTTC
J: TRBJ2-5; D: .; V: TRBV27; size: few; CDR3: CASSPRQSGETQYF; DNA: TGTGCCAGCAGCCCACGACAGTCGGGAGAGACCCAGTACTTC
J: TRBJ1-5; D: .; V: TRBV12-3/TRBV12-4; size: many; CDR3: CASSLNDQPQHF; DNA: TGTGCCAGCAGTTTAAACGATCAGCCCCAGCATTTT
J: TRBJ2-7; D: TRBD1; V: TRBV19; size: few; CDR3: CASSARDRSYEQYF; DNA: TGTGCCAGTAGTGCCCGGGACAGATCCTACGAGCAGTACTTC
J: TRBJ1-1; D: .; V: TRBV21-1; size: few; CDR3: CASSKALQGQNTEAFF; DNA: TGTGCCAGCAGCAAAGCTCTACAGGGGCAGAACACTGAAGCTTTCTTT
J: TRBJ2-1; D: .; V: TRBV15; size: many; CDR3: CATSTGSEQFF; DNA: TGTGCCACCAGCACCGGTAGTGAGCAGTTCTTC
J: TRBJ1-1; D: .; V: TRBV3-1; size: many; CDR3: CASSQWRRANTEAFF; DNA: TGTGCCAGCAGCCAGTGGAGACGGGCGAACACTGAAGCTTTCTTT
J: TRBJ2-3; D: TRBD1; V: TRBV27; size: few; CDR3: CASSWDRGDGTDTQYF; DNA: TGTGCCAGCAGTTGGGACAGGGGCGACGGCACAGATACGCAGTATTTT
J: TRBJ1-2; D: .; V: TRBV7-2; size: few; CDR3: CASSLGQSGSYGYTF; DNA: TGTGCCAGCAGCTTGGGACAATCAGGCAGCTATGGCTACACCTTC
J: TRBJ2-1; D: TRBD1; V: TRBV3-1; size: few; CDR3: CASSQYMGTGTYNEQFF; DNA: TGTGCCAGCAGCCAATACATGGGGACAGGGACCTACAATGAGCAGTTCTTC
J: TRBJ2-7; D: .; V: TRBV5-1; size: .; CDR3: CASSSEVASYEQYF; DNA: TGCGCCAGCAGCTCCGAAGTAGCCTCCTACGAGCAGTACTTC
J: TRBJ2-3; D: TRBD1; V: TRBV29-1; size: .; CDR3: CSVGTGRADTQYF; DNA: TGCAGCGTGGGGACAGGGCGGGCAGATACGCAGTATTTT
J: TRBJ1-5; D: TRBD1; V: TRBV30; size: .; CDR3: CAWGGTGDQPQHF; DNA: TGTGCCTGGGGCGGGACAGGGGACCAGCCCCAGCATTTT
J: TRBJ2-2; D: .; V: TRBV7-3; size: few; CDR3: CASSLFGGMGTGELFF; DNA: TGTGCCAGCAGCTTATTCGGTGGGATGGGTACCGGGGAGCTGTTTTTT
J: TRBJ1-2; D: .; V: TRBV2; size: few; CDR3: CASSEAVTRYGYTF; DNA: TGTGCCAGCAGTGAAGCCGTGACTCGCTATGGCTACACCTTC
J: TRBJ2-7; D: TRBD2; V: TRBV14; size: many; CDR3: CASSQDKGLAGSYEQYF; DNA: TGTGCCAGCAGCCAAGATAAAGGGCTAGCGGGGTCCTACGAGCAGTACTTC
J: TRBJ2-3; D: .; V: TRBV28; size: many; CDR3: CASSLPDSDTQYF; DNA: TGTGCCAGCAGTTTACCCGATTCGGATACGCAGTATTTT
J: TRBJ1-5; D: .; V: TRBV7-2; size: few; CDR3: CASSLGAVSNQPQHF; DNA: TGTGCCAGCAGTCTGGGGGCCGTAAGCAATCAGCCCCAGCATTTT
J: TRBJ1-5; D: TRBD1; V: TRBV6-2/TRBV6-3; size: few; CDR3: CASTMGQPLEPQHF; DNA: TGTGCCAGCACCATGGGACAGCCGTTGGAGCCCCAGCATTTT
J: TRBJ2-7; D: TRBD2; V: TRBV20-1; size: few; CDR3: CSARSASGAYEQYF; DNA: TGCAGTGCTAGATCGGCTAGCGGAGCCTACGAGCAGTACTTC
J: TRBJ1-2; D: .; V: TRBV28; size: many; CDR3: CASSFRTAINYGYTF; DNA: TGTGCCAGCAGTTTCAGAACAGCGATTAACTATGGCTACACCTTC
J: TRBJ1-5; D: .; V: TRBV28; size: few; CDR3: CASSFYRTNSNQPQHF; DNA: TGTGCCAGCAGTTTCTACAGGACGAATAGCAATCAGCCCCAGCATTTT
J: TRBJ2-1; D: TRBD1; V: TRBV27; size: .; CDR3: CASSLTGPNEQFF; DNA: TGTGCCAGCAGTTTGACAGGGCCCAATGAGCAGTTCTTC
J: TRBJ1-3; D: .; V: TRBV11-2; size: .; CDR3: CASSPSAQGRNTIYF; DNA: TGTGCCAGCAGCCCCAGCGCGCAGGGTCGCAACACCATATATTTT
J: TRBJ2-3; D: TRBD2; V: TRBV29-1; size: many; CDR3: CSGAGAYTDTQYF; DNA: TGCAGCGGAGCGGGGGCGTACACAGATACGCAGTATTTT